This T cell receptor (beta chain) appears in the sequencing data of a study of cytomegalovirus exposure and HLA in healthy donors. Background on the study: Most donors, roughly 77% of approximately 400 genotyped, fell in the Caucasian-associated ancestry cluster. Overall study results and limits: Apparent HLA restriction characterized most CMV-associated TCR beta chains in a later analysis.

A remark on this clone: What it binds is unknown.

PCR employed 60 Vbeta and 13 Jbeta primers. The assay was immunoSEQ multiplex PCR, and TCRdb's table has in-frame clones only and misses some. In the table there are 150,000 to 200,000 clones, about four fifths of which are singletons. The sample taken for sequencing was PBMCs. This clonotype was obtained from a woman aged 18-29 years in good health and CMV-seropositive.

The CDR3 DNA reads as TGTGCCAGCAGAAAAACCGGGACAGGGGTCGAGCAGTACTTC. Translated, it gives CASRKTGTGVEQYF. The chain couples TRBV6-5 to TRBJ2-7; TRBD1 agrees at 10 bases. The CDR3 runs to 14 residues. Unmatched junction bases numbered 8, after V lost 6 bases and J lost 6 bases. Germline V CDR1 and CDR2: MNHEY, SVGAGI.